A single T cell receptor (beta chain) is shown here with its context. Its target is unknown. TCRdb called the RT-PCR reads again in MiXCR, with one record for every CDR3 protein. The sample contains roughly 710,000 distinct CDR3 sequences, 14% of which appear only once. The germline CDR1 and CDR2 sequences are SQVTM and ANQGSEA. J was trimmed by 3 bases and V by 3 bases; bases with no gene match: 11. The length of the CDR3 is 16 residues. This entry belongs to a study of response to subunit inactivated influenza vaccine. General study results and limits: Authors suggested that a seasonal influenza vaccination recruits few new T cells each time.

The chain is built from TRBV29-1 and TRBJ2-7, with 10 bases fitting TRBD2. The source material was PBMCs from blood, sampled 14 days before vaccination. This TCR derives from a man in his fifties who received an inactivated influenza vaccine. CDR3 bases: TGCAGCGTTGAGGGTGGTGTTAGCGGGAGGTTCTACGAGCAGTACTTC. Translated, it gives CSVEGGVSGRFYEQYF.